These 28 T cell receptor beta chains originate from one sample sequenced in a study of cytomegalovirus exposure and HLA in healthy donors (dated by TCRdb to the late 2010s). Library preparation employed the immunoSEQ multiplex PCR assay. For the multiplex PCR, a mixture combining 60 forward primers for TCR Vbeta segments and 13 reverse primers for TCR Jbeta segments was used. In TCRdb, the immuneACCESS table is reduced to in-frame sequences with V and J assigned. These tables do not hold every clone; where another copy was compared, an unresolved V gene accounts for under half, and the others remain unexplained. Counted in this sample were around 150,000 clones; approximately 75% of them appeared once. 0.95% to 1.4% of the sample rests with the top ten. The sequenced sample consisted of PBMCs. These receptors originate from a male donor in good health and CMV-seronegative.

The chain links TRBV7-9 to TRBJ2-7; TRBD1 matches at 7 bases. The CDR3 length is 13 residues. Looked up from germline, CDR1 is SEHNR and CDR2 is FQNEAQ (reference sequence). The junction had 2 bases not matched to a gene; V was cut back by 3 bases and J by 3 bases. CDR3: CASSLDRYYEQYF. The DNA of the CDR3 is TGTGCCAGCAGCTTGGACAGGTACTACGAGCAGTACTTC. Combining the CDR3 with reference TRBV7-9 and TRBJ2-7 gives the whole variable domain DTGVSQNPRHKITKRGQNVTFRCDPISEHNRLYWYRQTLGQGPEFLTYFQNEAQLEKSRLLSDRFSAERPKGSFSTLEIQRTEQGDSAMYLCASSLDRYYEQYFGPGTRLTVT.

The rearrangement joins TRBV7-9 to TRBJ2-1, with D maybe TRBD2 (7 bases). V gave up 11 bases and J gave up 9 bases, with 23 bases separating them. The germline gives CDR1 SEHNR, CDR2 FQNEAQ (reference sequence). The length of the CDR3 is 14 residues. CDR3 region: CASRAGAEIGEQFF. The CDR3, as DNA: TGTGCCTCCCGGGCGGGGGCCGAAATCGGTGAGCAGTTCTTC.

The chain uses TRBV21-1 and TRBJ2-3; whether TRBD1, the table's D call, matches the DNA was not checked. TRBV21-1 is shown as a pseudogene. The CDR3 is 15 amino acids. The CDR3 sequence: CASSHLTGESDTQYF. CDR3 DNA: TGTGCCAGCAGCCACCTCACAGGGGAATCAGATACGCAGTATTTT.

The gene calls are TRBV5-5 and TRBJ1-1, with TRBD1 as a possible D gene (5 bases). In germline, CDR1 is SGHKS, CDR2 YYEKEE (reference sequence). Trimming left V 4 bases short and J 3 bases short, with 13 bases between. The CDR3 sequence is 14 residues long. CDR3 region: CASSLIGGDTEAFF. The CDR3 DNA sequence: TGTGCCAGCAGCCTTATTGGGGGGGACACTGAAGCTTTCTTT.

This clone was detected only a few times. This sequence joins TRBV7-8 and TRBJ1-3, with D possibly being TRBD1 (5 bases). Trimming took off 1 base at V and 2 bases at J, with 6 bases between the two ends. Germline assignment: CDR1 SGHVS and CDR2 FQNEAQ. CDR3 length equals 14 residues. CDR3 in DNA: TGTGCCAGCAGCTTAGTGGGGCCTGGAAACACCATATATTTT. Its protein product is CASSLVGPGNTIYF.

The genes are TRBV10-2 and TRBJ2-7; D gene ambiguous. The germline V gene encodes CDR1 WSHSY and CDR2 SAAADI. The V end was cut by 6 bases, the J end by 1 base, with 10 bases between. This CDR3 has 13 residues. CDR3 in DNA: TGCGCCAGCAGCGTAACAGTTTCCTACGAGCAGTACTTC. The encoded protein is CASSVTVSYEQYF.

The chain couples TRBV5-1 to TRBJ2-1; TRBD2 matches at 9 bases. This CDR3 has 14 residues. The germline V gene has CDR1 SGHRS and CDR2 YFSETQ. V dropped 4 bases and J dropped 7; count of bases not matched to a gene: 6. In DNA, the CDR3 is TGCGCCAGCAGCCTGGTCCTAGCGGGAAATGAGCAGTTCTTC. Its translation is CASSLVLAGNEQFF.

The CDR3 here is CASSIELTVLELTGELFF. Written as DNA, the CDR3 is TGTGCCAGTAGTATAGAATTGACAGTTCTAGAACTGACCGGGGAGCTGTTTTTT. The chain combines TRBV19 with TRBJ2-2, with a possible D match to TRBD1 (5 bases). This CDR3 has 18 residues. Germline V gene sequence: CDR1 LNHDA, CDR2 SQIVND (reference sequence). The V gene lost 0 bases and the J gene lost 5 bases, with 19 bases spanning the gap. The full variable domain, its missing parts supplied by reference TRBV19 and TRBJ2-2, is DGGITQSPKYLFRKEGQNVTLSCEQNLNHDAMYWYRQDPGQGLRLIYYSQIVNDFQKGDIAEGYSVSREKKESFPLTVTSAQKNPTAFYLCASSIELTVLELTGELFFGEGSRLTVL.

The chain has TRBV7-3 and TRBJ2-2; perhaps TRBD2 as D (7 bases). The V and J ends lost 7 bases and 4 bases respectively, with 19 bases between them. Germline assignment: CDR1 SGHTA and CDR2 FQGTGA. This CDR3 spans 16 amino acids. The CDR3 coding sequence is TGTGCCAGCACCCCGGAAGGGGGGGCCCTCACCGGGGAGCTGTTTTTT. It encodes CASTPEGGALTGELFF.

The V call is TRBV5-1, the J call TRBJ1-5, with 7 bases matching TRBD1. With V trimmed by 0 bases and J by 4 bases, 7 bases remained unmatched. The CDR3 length is 16 residues. The germline V gene has CDR1 SGHRS and CDR2 YFSETQ. CDR3 sequence: CASSLEGAGGNQPQHF. As DNA, the CDR3 is TGCGCCAGCAGCTTGGAAGGGGCAGGGGGAAATCAGCCCCAGCATTTT.

J is TRBJ2-2 and V is TRBV5-4, with D tentatively TRBD1 (6 bases). Between the trimmed V and J ends, which lost 5 bases and 2 bases, there was a span of 16 bases. The CDR3 length is 16 residues. Germline CDR1 reads SGHNT; CDR2 reads YYREEE (reference sequence). The CDR3 coding sequence is TGTGCCAGCAGACAGAGCCTGGACAGAAACACCGGGGAGCTGTTTTTT. Translating it yields CASRQSLDRNTGELFF.

V usage is TRBV4-2 and J usage is TRBJ2-3, with D maybe TRBD2 (5 bases). V gave up 2 bases and J gave up 4 bases, with 13 bases separating them. Germline V gene lookup returns CDR1 LGHNA and CDR2 YNFKEQ. CDR3 length: 15 residues. In DNA, the CDR3 is TGTGCCAGCAGCCAATCCCCCCTAGCAGCAGATACGCAGTATTTT. Translated: CASSQSPLAADTQYF.

V and J are TRBV2 and TRBJ2-1; TRBD2 aligns across 9 bases. Germline CDR1 and CDR2: SNHLY and FYNNEI. Germline trimming cut 6 bases from V and 5 bases from J; bases unmatched to any gene: 8. The CDR3 sequence is 15 residues long. CDR3 sequence reads: CASRISGGNHNEQFF. CDR3 DNA: TGTGCCAGCAGGATTAGCGGGGGCAACCACAATGAGCAGTTCTTC.

The chain joins TRBV7-9 to TRBJ1-2; tentative D call: TRBD1 (6 bases). The CDR3 contains 15 residues. The germline V and J ends were trimmed by 4 bases and 8 bases, with 20 bases remaining between them. Germline V gives CDR1 SEHNR, CDR2 FQNEAQ (reference sequence). CDR3 loop: CASSSQDGGREGYTF. The DNA of the CDR3 is TGTGCCAGCAGCTCCCAGGACGGGGGGCGGGAAGGCTACACCTTC.

The V and J genes are TRBV2 and TRBJ1-1; TRBD1 might be the D (5 bases). Per the germline V gene, CDR1 is SNHLY and CDR2 is FYNNEI. V was clipped by 3 bases and J by 11 bases, with 16 bases between them. This CDR3 spans 13 amino acids. CDR3 in amino acids: CASSDRGIGPAFF. The CDR3 DNA is TGTGCCAGCAGTGATAGGGGCATCGGCCCCGCTTTCTTT.

This chain connects TRBV7-9 to TRBJ1-5, with 9 nucleotides matching TRBD1. V lost 5 bases to trimming and J lost 9 bases; unmatched junction nucleotides: 5. The length of the CDR3 is 13 residues. Looked up from germline, CDR1 is SEHNR and CDR2 is FQNEAQ (reference sequence). The CDR3 loop reads CASSPGQGPPQHF. In DNA form, the CDR3 reads TGTGCCAGCAGCCCGGGACAGGGTCCGCCCCAGCATTTT. Full variable domain (rest looked up from reference TRBV7-9 and TRBJ1-5): DTGVSQNPRHKITKRGQNVTFRCDPISEHNRLYWYRQTLGQGPEFLTYFQNEAQLEKSRLLSDRFSAERPKGSFSTLEIQRTEQGDSAMYLCASSPGQGPPQHFGDGTRLSIL.

The gene calls are TRBV7-2 and TRBJ1-2; 12 bases fit TRBD1. Germline trimming cut 5 bases from V and 8 bases from J; bases unmatched to any gene: 9. The germline V gene has CDR1 SGHTA and CDR2 FQGNSA. This CDR3 is 15 amino acids long. In DNA form, the CDR3 reads TGTGCCAGCAGCAACGGGACAGGGGGCCTCTTCGGCTACACCTTC. This codes for CASSNGTGGLFGYTF.

This rearrangement joins TRBV11-2 to TRBJ2-1, with 16 nucleotides matching TRBD2. The CDR3 totals 17 residues. Trimming at V came to 5 bases and at J to 8 bases, leaving 9 bases not matched to a gene. Germline CDR1 SGHAT, CDR2 FQNNGV. In DNA form, the CDR3 reads TGTGCCAGCAGCGAAGGGACTAGCGGGGGGGGTATCGATGAGCAGTTCTTC. Its translation is CASSEGTSGGGIDEQFF.

This clone was counted only a few times. This sequence joins TRBV7-2 and TRBJ2-2, with TRBD1 matching 7 bases. The CDR3 runs to 13 residues. The trim removed 5 bases at V and 6 bases at J, leaving 3 bases unmatched. The germline V gene encodes CDR1 SGHTA and CDR2 FQGNSA. The CDR3 here is CASSEQGAGELFF. The CDR3 nucleotides are TGTGCCAGCAGCGAGCAGGGGGCCGGGGAGCTGTTTTTT.

This clone was seen a handful of times. The V and J genes are TRBV7-9 and TRBJ2-7; 10 positions agree with TRBD1. V gave up 4 bases and J gave up 3 bases; unmatched junction bases: 6. CDR3 length: 15 residues. Germline loops: CDR1 SEHNR, CDR2 FQNEAQ (reference sequence). The CDR3 reads CASSSSGTGVYEQYF. DNA for the CDR3: TGTGCCAGCAGCTCCTCCGGGACAGGGGTCTACGAGCAGTACTTC.

The chain has TRBV11-3 and TRBJ1-5; perhaps TRBD1 as D (6 bases). Deletions cut 5 bases from V and 5 bases from J, with 13 bases between. The CDR3 has 14 residues. Germline-derived CDR1 and CDR2 are SGHNT and YENEEA. CDR3 DNA sequence: TGTGCCAGCAGCGAAACAGGGATAGATCAGCCCCAGCATTTT. Its protein is CASSETGIDQPQHF.

The chain links TRBV30 to TRBJ2-7, with D possibly TRBD2 on 5 matching bases. The germline V gene has CDR1 GTSNPN and CDR2 SVGIG (reference sequence). The CDR3 totals 12 residues. Deletions cut 5 bases from V and 0 bases from J, with 8 bases between. The DNA of the CDR3 is TGTGCCTGGGAGGGAACCTCCTACGAGCAGTACTTC. This gives the protein CAWEGTSYEQYF.

The chain carries TRBV19 and TRBJ2-3, with 7 bases identical to TRBD1. V lost 0 bases and J lost 1; bases outside the gene matches: 4. Germline V CDR1 and CDR2: LNHDA, SQIVND (reference sequence). This CDR3 is 16 amino acids long. This chain's CDR3 is CASSIEGGWGTDTQYF. CDR3 in DNA: TGTGCCAGTAGTATAGAAGGGGGCTGGGGCACAGATACGCAGTATTTT.

The J gene is TRBJ1-2, the V gene TRBV6-5, with D possibly TRBD1 on 5 matching bases. The CDR3 runs 15 residues. V lost 2 bases to trimming and J lost 5 bases, with 15 bases between them. The germline gives CDR1 MNHEY, CDR2 SVGAGI. The DNA for the CDR3 is TGTGCCAGCAGTTACGGGGACGCGGGAGGGTATGGCTACACCTTC. Protein sequence: CASSYGDAGGYGYTF.

The chain links TRBV7-8 to TRBJ1-3, with 8 bases identical to TRBD1. Germline values: CDR1 SGHVS, CDR2 FQNEAQ. The CDR3 length is 16 residues. After removal of 2 bases from V and 4 bases from J, the junction contained 7 bases not matched to a gene. CDR3 DNA: TGTGCCAGCAGCTTATATCAGGGGGCATCCGGAAACACCATATATTTT. Amino acids: CASSLYQGASGNTIYF.

V gene TRBV6-1 combines with J gene TRBJ1-5; 9 bases match TRBD1. The germline V gene encodes CDR1 MNHNS and CDR2 SASEGT. This CDR3 region has 14 residues. Germline trimming cut 6 bases from V and 2 bases from J; bases unmatched to any gene: 2. CDR3 in amino acids: CASRDRGGNQPQHF. DNA for the CDR3: TGTGCCAGCAGGGACAGGGGAGGCAATCAGCCCCAGCATTTT.

This chain joins TRBV2 and TRBJ2-7; maybe TRBD2 (6 bases). The CDR3 consists of 14 residues. Germline assignment: CDR1 SNHLY and CDR2 FYNNEI. V lost 2 bases to trimming and J lost 3 bases, with 11 bases between them. CDR3 in DNA: TGTGCCAGCAGTGAACGGGGCGGGGTCTACGAGCAGTACTTC. It yields the protein CASSERGGVYEQYF. Supplemented by reference TRBV2 and TRBJ2-7, the full variable domain reads EPEVTQTPSHQVTQMGQEVILRCVPISNHLYFYWYRQILGQKVEFLVSFYNNEISEKSEIFDDQFSVERPDGSNFTLKIRSTKLEDSAMYFCASSERGGVYEQYFGPGTRLTVT.

This rearrangement joins TRBV7-9 to TRBJ1-6; D ambiguous. CDR1 is SEHNR, CDR2 FQNEAQ, per germline (reference sequence). This CDR3 comprises 19 residues. V was shortened by 1 base and J by 0 bases, with 16 bases between the two germline ends. This CDR3 reads CASSLDLDITSSYNSPLHF. The CDR3 region has the DNA TGTGCCAGCAGCTTAGATTTAGACATCACGAGCTCCTATAATTCACCCCTCCACTTT.